Each of the 13 T cell receptor beta chains below was sequenced from the same sample in a study of shared clonotypes between healthy human individuals. Profiled with immunoSEQ multiplex PCR; TCRdb holds only in-frame clones, not every one. The table shows hundreds of thousands of clones, with about 95% occurring only once. The naive CD8 population came from CD45RO-negative cells selected for CCR7, without terminally differentiated effector memory CD45RA+ cells. The specimen sequenced was naive CD8+ T cells sorted from blood. The receptors derive from a woman under 40 in good health.

The V gene is TRBV29-1, the J gene TRBJ2-2; D gene uncertain. CDR3 length: 12 residues. Germline CDR1 SQVTM, CDR2 ANQGSEA. Trimming took 1 base from V and 6 from J, leaving 6 bases between them. The CDR3 is CSVEVQSGELFF. CDR3 nucleotides: TGCAGCGTTGAAGTCCAGTCCGGGGAGCTGTTTTTT.

The rearrangement links TRBV5-4 to TRBJ2-5; D gene ambiguous. This CDR3 region has 13 residues. Per germline, CDR1 SGHNT and CDR2 YYREEE (reference sequence). V lost 0 bases and J 0 bases, leaving 3 bases between the germline ends. CDR3 loop: CASSLGNQETQYF. Written as DNA, the CDR3 is TGTGCCAGCAGCTTGGGTAACCAAGAGACCCAGTACTTC.

The chain combines TRBV11-2 with TRBJ2-7, with no clear D. The germline V gene encodes CDR1 SGHAT and CDR2 FQNNGV. CDR3 length: 14 amino acids. V lost 4 bases to trimming and J lost 0 bases, with 10 bases between them. This CDR3 reads CASSSSRSSYEQYF. CDR3 sequence (DNA): TGTGCCAGCAGCTCCTCCCGGAGCTCCTACGAGCAGTACTTC.

V gene TRBV7-9 combines with J gene TRBJ2-1; TRBD2 might be the D (6 bases). Trimming took 3 bases from V and 1 from J, leaving 19 bases between them. The CDR3 is 18 residues long. The germline CDR1 and CDR2 sequences are SEHNR and FQNEAQ (reference sequence). The CDR3, as DNA: TGTGCCAGCAGCTTTTGGGACTCTGTCCTTGGGTCCTACAATGAGCAGTTCTTC. Amino acids: CASSFWDSVLGSYNEQFF.

The chain combines TRBV11-2 with TRBJ2-7, with TRBD2 matching 16 bases. The CDR3 loop spans 17 amino acids. CDR1 and CDR2 (germline): SGHAT, FQNNGV. Trimming removed 5 bases from V and 0 bases from J; junction bases left unmatched: 4. CDR3 in DNA: TGTGCCAGCAGCCCGGGACTAGCGGGAGGGTTCTCCTACGAGCAGTACTTC. It codes for CASSPGLAGGFSYEQYF. The full variable domain, rest sourced from reference TRBV11-2 and TRBJ2-7, is EAGVAQSPRYKIIEKRQSVAFWCNPISGHATLYWYQQILGQGPKLLIQFQNNGVVDDSQLPKDRFSAERLKGVDSTLKIQPAKLEDSAVYLCASSPGLAGGFSYEQYFGPGTRLTVT.

The gene calls are TRBV28 and TRBJ2-1, with TRBD1 matching 7 bases. Germline CDR1 MDHEN, CDR2 SYDVKM. The CDR3 runs to 15 residues. Trimming at V came to 10 bases and at J to 2 bases, leaving 11 bases not matched to a gene. This CDR3 reads CATTFRGLPYNEQFF. The CDR3 nucleotides read TGTGCCACCACATTTAGGGGGCTTCCCTACAATGAGCAGTTCTTC. Full variable domain (remainder filled in from reference TRBV28 and TRBJ2-1): DVKVTQSSRYLVKRTGEKVFLECVQDMDHENMFWYRQDPGLGLRLIYFSYDVKMKEKGDIPEGYSVSREKKERFSLILESASTNQTSMYLCATTFRGLPYNEQFFGPGTRLTVL.

This chain uses TRBV7-8 with TRBJ2-1, with 8 positions matching TRBD1. Looked up from germline, CDR1 is SGHVS and CDR2 is FQNEAQ. The CDR3 is made up of 14 amino acids. With 4 bases clipped from V and 4 bases from J, the junction kept 3 bases outside the gene matches. CDR3 bases: TGTGCCAGCAGCTACCGGGACAGGTACAATGAGCAGTTCTTC. Translation: CASSYRDRYNEQFF.

The chain couples TRBV30 to TRBJ2-3; 9 bases fit TRBD2. The CDR3 totals 16 residues. After removal of 6 bases from V and 0 bases from J, the junction contained 10 bases not matched to a gene. Germline values: CDR1 GTSNPN, CDR2 SVGIG (reference sequence). CDR3 loop: CACRAGRGGSTDTQYF. The CDR3 nucleotides read TGTGCCTGCCGAGCGGGGCGGGGGGGTAGCACAGATACGCAGTATTTT.

The J gene is TRBJ2-3, the V gene TRBV27; 7 bases map to TRBD2. Germline V gene lookup returns CDR1 MNHEY and CDR2 SMNVEV (reference sequence). V dropped 5 bases and J dropped 1; count of bases not matched to a gene: 9. The CDR3 sequence is 16 residues long. CDR3: CASSKLATARTDTQYF. The CDR3 DNA reads TGTGCCAGCAGTAAACTAGCGACAGCCCGCACAGATACGCAGTATTTT.

A remark on this clone: This specimen includes other DNA sequences encoding the same CDR3. This chain connects TRBV21-1 to TRBJ1-4. TRBV21-1 is annotated as a pseudogene. The CDR3 sequence is 16 residues long. CDR3 region: CASSKAGNYTNEKLFF. Here the CDR3 DNA reads TGTGCCAGCAGCAAAGCTGGTAATTACACTAATGAAAAACTGTTTTTT.

The J gene is TRBJ1-5, the V gene TRBV28, with D hard to call. The CDR3 spans 15 residues. Trimming took off 3 bases at V and 4 bases at J, with 13 bases between the two ends. Germline V lookup: CDR1 MDHEN, CDR2 SYDVKM. The CDR3 is CASSLNGERNQPQHF. The DNA for the CDR3 is TGTGCCAGCAGTTTGAACGGAGAAAGAAATCAGCCCCAGCATTTT. Using reference TRBV28 and TRBJ1-5 for the parts outside the CDR3, the full variable domain is DVKVTQSSRYLVKRTGEKVFLECVQDMDHENMFWYRQDPGLGLRLIYFSYDVKMKEKGDIPEGYSVSREKKERFSLILESASTNQTSMYLCASSLNGERNQPQHFGDGTRLSIL.

V and J are TRBV29-1 and TRBJ2-5; 7 bases line up with TRBD2. Per the germline V gene, CDR1 is SQVTM and CDR2 is ANQGSEA. With 0 bases clipped from V and 1 base from J, the junction kept 8 bases outside the gene matches. This CDR3 has 16 residues. CDR3 amino acids: CSVEETGTSAQETQYF. For the CDR3, the DNA is TGCAGCGTTGAAGAGACGGGCACTAGCGCCCAAGAGACCCAGTACTTC.

V usage is TRBV28 and J usage is TRBJ1-5, with 7 bases fitting TRBD1. The germline V gene has CDR1 MDHEN and CDR2 SYDVKM. Trimming at V came to 5 bases and at J to 1 base, leaving 2 bases not matched to a gene. This CDR3 has 14 amino acids. The CDR3 bases are TGTGCCAGCAGTCCCAGGGGGAGCAATCAGCCCCAGCATTTT. It yields the protein CASSPRGSNQPQHF.